This paragraph reports one T cell receptor (beta chain). This entry belongs to a study of blood T cell repertoires in COVID-19. Whole-study context: Material from acute and convalescent COVID-19 was sourced from the United States, Italy and Spain. The cDNA or gDNA used as material had been derived from T cells, B-cell-depleted T cells, or PBMCs.

As handled by the study authors: Estimation of nucleated cell counts was performed using reference gene primer amplification. This table comes from immunoSEQ multiplex PCR, and its TCRdb copy is limited to in-frame clones, with some not included. V, J and clone size are those of that table, while D and trimming were read from the DNA. The table records roughly 200,000 clones, around 79% of them present only once. The CDR3 has 15 amino acids. With V trimmed by 5 bases and J by 8 bases, 10 bases remained unmatched. Germline-derived CDR1 and CDR2 are ENHRY and SYGVKD. The sequencing input was peripheral blood. The sequence was obtained from a man aged 45-60 years who had recovered from COVID-19. The chain employs TRBV10-3 and TRBJ2-1; 9 nucleotides line up with TRBD2. CDR3 DNA sequence: TGTGCCATCAGTACACTCGCGGGAGGGTTGGATGAGCAGTTCTTC. This encodes CAISTLAGGLDEQFF.